A single T cell receptor (beta chain) is shown here with its context. This record comes from a study of blood T cell repertoires in COVID-19. Study-wide background: Sources were T cells, B-cell-depleted T cells, or PBMCs; the material itself was cDNA or gDNA.

Assay: immunoSEQ multiplex PCR; the TCRdb copy retains only in-frame clones and omits some. The sample contains under 200,000 clones, under 90% of which appear only once. The V gene's germline CDR1 is MNHEY and CDR2 SVGAGI. Trimming removed 7 bases from V and 0 bases from J, with 14 bases in between. There are 15 residues in the CDR3. This TCR was recovered from a man aged 50-60 years who had recovered from COVID-19. The chain uses TRBV6-5 and TRBJ2-3; a weak D match, TRBD1 (5 bases). The source material was PBMCs or T cells enriched from blood (not recorded which). The CDR3 DNA follows: TGTGCCAGCAAAGACAGCAAAACTAGCACAGATACGCAGTATTTT. This translates into CASKDSKTSTDTQYF.